This T cell receptor beta chain is from a study of cytomegalovirus exposure and HLA in healthy donors. Study findings and constraints: A later analysis linked a missense DCLRE1C variant to TCR beta V- and J-gene trimming.

Primers included in the PCR were 60 Vbeta and 13 Jbeta primers. Data came from immunoSEQ multiplex PCR; TCRdb stores just in-frame clones and leaves some out. This sample has 130,000 or so clones, with less than 80% found just once. Concerning this clone itself: Antigen unknown.

The CDR3 is made up of 15 amino acids. Germline V gene sequence: CDR1 MNHEY, CDR2 SVGAGI. J gave up 4 bases and V 5 bases, and 11 bases lay outside the gene matches. The clonotype originates from a female donor in good health and CMV-seropositive. The V and J genes are TRBV6-5 and TRBJ2-7; 7 bases are a match to TRBD2. The sample was PBMCs. The CDR3 DNA follows: TGTGCCAGCAGTCCTATCGGGCGGGAGAGGTACGAGCAGTACTTC. Its translation is CASSPIGRERYEQYF.